Listed below are T cell receptor beta chains from one sample, sequenced in a study of T cells expressing NK-cell markers. TCRdb re-analyzed the 5' RACE reads; it lists each CDR3 protein once, without DNA. Across about 460,000 distinct CDR3 sequences, the top ten clones capture more than 1.4% of the sample. The sample taken for sequencing was blood T cells: a sorted CD56 or NKG2C T cell subset, CD4+ or CD8+ T cells, or bulk PBMC T cells (not recorded which). The receptors shown here come from a woman aged 50 to 60 in good health. Each CDR3 is given with its conserved first and last residue. Each record gives: CDR3 protein, J gene, V gene.

CDR3: CASSPAASGSPSTDTQYF; J: TRBJ2-3; V: TRBV5-1
CDR3: CASLGIAESSGANVLTF; J: TRBJ2-6; V: TRBV5-1
CDR3: CASSGEGFYNEQFF; J: TRBJ2-1; V: TRBV5-1
CDR3: CASSGRDTNTGELFF; J: TRBJ2-2; V: TRBV5-4
CDR3: CASSPRENGYTGELFF; J: TRBJ2-2; V: TRBV5-1
CDR3: CSARPMGATNTQYF; J: TRBJ2-3; V: TRBV20-1
CDR3: CSTSGEESSYNEQFF; J: TRBJ2-1; V: TRBV20-1
CDR3: CASSFQGLTSGANVLTF; J: TRBJ2-6; V: TRBV2
CDR3: CASLPGGAGQETQYF; J: TRBJ2-5; V: TRBV4-2
CDR3: CASRPKGNPGLNNNEQFF; J: TRBJ2-1; V: TRBV7-7
CDR3: CASSLSAAGKGTDTQYF; J: TRBJ2-3; V: TRBV5-1
CDR3: CASSPSTGVGKTQYF; J: TRBJ2-5; V: TRBV11-3
CDR3: CATRATTGKKNTEAFF; J: TRBJ1-1; V: TRBV15
CDR3: CSASNTLGQSNQPQHF; J: TRBJ1-5; V: TRBV20-1
CDR3: CATGDGGWETQYF; J: TRBJ2-5; V: TRBV24-1
CDR3: CASSLEGLDGYTF; J: TRBJ1-2; V: TRBV12-3/TRBV12-4
CDR3: CASSAQREATHTQYF; J: TRBJ2-3; V: TRBV27
CDR3: CSAGSGTDYNEQFF; J: TRBJ2-1; V: TRBV20-1
CDR3: CASGPTYATGELFF; J: TRBJ2-2; V: TRBV12-5
CDR3: CASSHGEPSYEQYF; J: TRBJ2-7; V: TRBV16
CDR3: CASSLVGGPDTQYF; J: TRBJ2-3; V: TRBV7-2
CDR3: CASSQDGDSYGYTF; J: TRBJ1-2; V: TRBV4-2